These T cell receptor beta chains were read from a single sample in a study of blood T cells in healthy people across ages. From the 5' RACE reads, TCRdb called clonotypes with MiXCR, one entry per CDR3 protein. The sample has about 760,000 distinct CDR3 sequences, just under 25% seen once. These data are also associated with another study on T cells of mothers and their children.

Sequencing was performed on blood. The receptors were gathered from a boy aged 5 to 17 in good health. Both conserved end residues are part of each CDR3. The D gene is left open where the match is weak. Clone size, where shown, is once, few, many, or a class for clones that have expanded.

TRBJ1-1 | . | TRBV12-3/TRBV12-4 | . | TGTGCCAGCACATGGGAGGCCGGGGTTACTGAAGCTTTCTTT | CASTWEAGVTEAFF
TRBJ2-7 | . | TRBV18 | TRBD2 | TGTGCCAGCTCATCGAGCGGGACTCTCGACGAGCAGTACTTC | CASSSSGTLDEQYF
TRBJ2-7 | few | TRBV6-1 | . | TGTGCCAGCAGCGGGGGCGGATACTCCTACGAGCAGTACTTC | CASSGGGYSYEQYF
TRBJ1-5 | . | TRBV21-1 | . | TGTGCCAGCACAGTCAGGGGGACGGGCAATCAGCCCCAGCATTTT | CASTVRGTGNQPQHF
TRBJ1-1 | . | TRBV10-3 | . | TGTGCCATCGCCGAAACGGGGGGCACTGAAGCTTTCTTT | CAIAETGGTEAFF
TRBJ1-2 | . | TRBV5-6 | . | TGTGCCAGCAGCTTTTCTAATGGCTACACCTTC | CASSFSNGYTF
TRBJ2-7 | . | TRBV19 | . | TGTGCCAGCGGAGCAGGGGTCGGCTACGAGCAGTACTTC | CASGAGVGYEQYF
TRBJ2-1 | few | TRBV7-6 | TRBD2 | TGTGCCAGCAGCTTAGTTGGCGGGAGGTGGGATGAGCAGTTCTTC | CASSLVGGRWDEQFF
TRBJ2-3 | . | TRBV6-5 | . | TGTGCCAGCAGTTACTCGATTGGCTCTGGAGGAGATACGCAGTATTTT | CASSYSIGSGGDTQYF
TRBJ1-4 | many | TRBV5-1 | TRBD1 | TGCGCCAGCAGCACATGGGGGACAGAGAATGAAAAACTGTTTTTT | CASSTWGTENEKLFF
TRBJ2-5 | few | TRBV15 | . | TGTGCCACCAGCAGGGGAGCGGAGGGGCTTGAGACCCAGTACTTC | CATSRGAEGLETQYF
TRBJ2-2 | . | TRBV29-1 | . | TGCAGCGTTTCTAGTTACACCGGGGAGCTGTTTTTT | CSVSSYTGELFF
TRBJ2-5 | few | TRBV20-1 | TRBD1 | TGCAGTGCTAGAGTCCGGGACAGGGTGTGGGAGACCCAGTACTTC | CSARVRDRVWETQYF
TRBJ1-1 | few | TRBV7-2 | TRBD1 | TGTGCCAGCAGCTTCGCAGAGACAGGGATCACTGAAGCTTTCTTT | CASSFAETGITEAFF
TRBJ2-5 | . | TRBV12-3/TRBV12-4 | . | TGTGCCAGCAGTGTAGCGGTTTGGGAGACCCAGTACTTC | CASSVAVWETQYF
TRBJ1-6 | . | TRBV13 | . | TGTGCCAGCAGCTCTCAGGGTTTTTACAATTCACCCCTCCACTTT | CASSSQGFYNSPLHF
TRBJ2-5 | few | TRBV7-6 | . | TGTGCCAGCAGCTCCCCCTCCCCGGGACAAGAGACCCAGTACTTC | CASSSPSPGQETQYF
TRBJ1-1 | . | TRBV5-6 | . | TGTGCCAGCAGCTTAAGGGAGCACCGGGAAGCTTTCTTT | CASSLREHREAFF
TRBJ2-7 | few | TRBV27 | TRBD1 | TGTGCCAGCAGTGGCTACCGGGACAGGGAGCCCTACGAGCAGTACTTC | CASSGYRDREPYEQYF
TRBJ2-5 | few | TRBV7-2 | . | TGTGCCAGCAGCTTAGCGGCCCTAATCCAAGAGACCCAGTACTTC | CASSLAALIQETQYF
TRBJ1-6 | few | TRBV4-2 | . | TGTGCCAGCAGCCGCACAACCGAGGGGGGCGGGCGGGGTTCACCCCTCCACTTT | CASSRTTEGGGRGSPLHF
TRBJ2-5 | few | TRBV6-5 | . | TGTGCCAGCAGTTACGGAGGGGCCTACCAAGAGACCCAGTACTTC | CASSYGGAYQETQYF
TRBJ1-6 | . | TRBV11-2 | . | TGTGCCAGCAGCCCCACCCCAAATTCACCCCTCCACTTT | CASSPTPNSPLHF
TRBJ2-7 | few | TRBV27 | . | TGTGCCAGCAGTTTTAGGGCAGCCTACGAGCAGTACTTC | CASSFRAAYEQYF
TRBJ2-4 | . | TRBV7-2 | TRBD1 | TGTGCCAGCAGCCTGGGACAGGGTGCTCAAAACATTCAGTACTTC | CASSLGQGAQNIQYF
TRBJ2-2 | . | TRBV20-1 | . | TGCAGTGCTAGAGGAGCGACGAACACCGGGGAGCTGTTTTTT | CSARGATNTGELFF
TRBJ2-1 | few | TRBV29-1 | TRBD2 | TGCAGCGTTGAAACTAGCGGTCCCTACAATGAGCAGTTCTTC | CSVETSGPYNEQFF
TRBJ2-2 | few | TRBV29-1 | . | TGCAGCGGGGACGAGGGAGGCACCGGGGAGCTGTTTTTT | CSGDEGGTGELFF
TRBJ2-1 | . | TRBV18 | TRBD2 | TGTGCCAGCTCTGATGGACTAGCGGGAGTTTTCTACAATGAGCAGTTCTTC | CASSDGLAGVFYNEQFF
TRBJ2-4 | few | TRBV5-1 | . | TGCGCCAGCAGCAAAGGTCCCCTGGCAGGGGAGGCCAAAAACATTCAGTACTTC | CASSKGPLAGEAKNIQYF
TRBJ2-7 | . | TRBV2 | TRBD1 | TGTGCCAGCAAATTCAGGACAGGGGAATACGAGCAGTACTTC | CASKFRTGEYEQYF
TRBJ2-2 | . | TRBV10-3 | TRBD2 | TGTGCCCTCAGTGAACCGGGAGGGAGAAACGGGGAGCTGTTTTTT | CALSEPGGRNGELFF
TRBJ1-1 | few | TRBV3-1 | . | TGTGCCAGCAGCCAAGATCGTCGGCAGGGGGAAGCTTTCTTT | CASSQDRRQGEAFF
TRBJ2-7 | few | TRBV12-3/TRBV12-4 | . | TGTGCCAGCAGTTTAAATGCGGGGTTGTACGAGCAGTACTTC | CASSLNAGLYEQYF
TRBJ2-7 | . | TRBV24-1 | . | TGTGCCACCAGCAAGACAGACTCCTACGAGCAGTACTTC | CATSKTDSYEQYF
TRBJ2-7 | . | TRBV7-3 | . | TGTGCCAGCAGCTTAGAACCTAGCAACTCATACGAGCAGTACTTC | CASSLEPSNSYEQYF
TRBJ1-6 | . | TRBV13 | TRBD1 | TGTGCCAGCAGCCACAGGGGAAGTAATTCACCCCTCCACTTT | CASSHRGSNSPLHF
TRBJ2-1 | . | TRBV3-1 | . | TGTGCCAGCTCACCGTTGAGTGGGGGGCCCGGCTACAATGAGCAGTTCTTC | CASSPLSGGPGYNEQFF
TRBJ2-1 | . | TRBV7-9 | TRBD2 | TGTGCCAGCAGAAATTCCGGGACTAGCGGGAGTAATGAGCAGTTCTTC | CASRNSGTSGSNEQFF
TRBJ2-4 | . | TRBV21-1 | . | TGTGCCAGCAGAAGGGGCAGGGCCCGGAAAAACATTCAGTACTTC | CASRRGRARKNIQYF
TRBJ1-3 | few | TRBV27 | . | TGTGCCAGCAGTTGGTCGGGCCCCGGCGGAAACACCATATATTTT | CASSWSGPGGNTIYF